These T cell receptor beta chains were read from a single sample in a study of post-analysis software for immune sequencing data. MiXCR was run by TCRdb on the PCR reads, yielding one entry per CDR3 protein. The sample carries 750,000 to 950,000 distinct CDR3 sequences, approximately 44% recorded once. The source material was blood. These receptors came from a girl aged 10-17 years with multiple sclerosis. The CDR3 runs from the conserved cysteine through the conserved F or W. The D gene is left open where the match is weak. A row's size may be missing; if present it is once, few, many or a size class.

TRBV11-2,13,NA,TRBJ2-5,NA,CASSFYRAETQYF,TGTGCCAGCAGCTTTTACAGGGCAGAGACCCAGTACTTC
TRBV7-3,17,NA,TRBJ2-1,TRBD2,CASSSLAGGGVYNEQFF,TGTGCCAGCAGCTCTCTAGCGGGAGGGGGGGTTTACAATGAGCAGTTCTTC
TRBV14,16,NA,TRBJ2-1,TRBD2,CASSQDASGFYNEQFF,TGTGCCAGCAGCCAAGATGCTAGCGGATTTTACAATGAGCAGTTCTTC
TRBV7-3,16,few,TRBJ2-5,TRBD2,CASSLAGGGGQETQYF,TGTGCCAGCAGCTTAGCCGGCGGGGGGGGCCAAGAGACCCAGTACTTC
TRBV29-1,16,NA,TRBJ2-1,TRBD2,CSVEDAETSGIHEQFF,TGCAGCGTTGAAGATGCGGAGACTAGCGGGATCCATGAGCAGTTCTTC
TRBV7-2,13,few,TRBJ2-7,NA,CASSPPDLYEQYF,TGTGCCAGCAGCCCTCCGGACTTGTACGAGCAGTACTTC
TRBV6-5,16,NA,TRBJ2-1,TRBD2,CASSYGTSGSRNEQFF,TGTGCCAGCAGTTACGGTACTAGCGGGAGTCGGAATGAGCAGTTCTTC
TRBV7-3,16,NA,TRBJ2-5,TRBD2,CASSSLATSGRNGQYF,TGTGCCAGCAGCTCCCTCGCGACTAGCGGGAGAAACGGGCAGTACTTC
TRBV7-2,15,few,TRBJ2-6,TRBD1,CASSLSLGQGNVLTF,TGTGCCAGCAGCTTAAGTCTGGGACAGGGGAACGTCCTGACTTTC
TRBV7-8,17,NA,TRBJ1-4,TRBD1,CASSSRTGVGANEKLFF,TGTGCCAGCAGCTCCCGGACAGGGGTTGGTGCTAATGAAAAACTGTTTTTT
TRBV27,14,NA,TRBJ1-1,NA,CASSLYGGSTEAFF,TGTGCCAGCAGTTTGTACGGGGGGAGCACTGAAGCTTTCTTT
TRBV5-5,15,NA,TRBJ2-7,NA,CASSLGQSEAYEQYF,TGTGCCAGCAGCTTGGGTCAATCAGAAGCCTACGAGCAGTACTTC
TRBV7-2,15,NA,TRBJ2-2,TRBD2,CASTPGLGGPGELFF,TGTGCCAGCACCCCAGGACTAGGAGGTCCCGGGGAGCTGTTTTTT
TRBV29-1,14,NA,TRBJ1-2,NA,CSVQAYQGYDGYTF,TGCAGCGTCCAAGCCTATCAGGGGTATGATGGCTACACCTTC
TRBV3-1,16,NA,TRBJ1-6,TRBD1,CASSHGPTTGHSPLHF,TGTGCCAGCAGCCATGGGCCGACGACAGGGCATTCACCCCTCCACTTT
TRBV6-6,14,NA,TRBJ2-1,NA,CASRALGPGNEQFF,TGTGCCAGCAGAGCCCTAGGACCCGGCAATGAGCAGTTCTTC
TRBV12-3/TRBV12-4,14,NA,TRBJ2-7,TRBD1,CASSIGTGGDEQYF,TGTGCCAGCAGTATCGGGACAGGGGGCGACGAGCAGTACTTC